The entry that follows covers one T cell receptor (beta chain) sequence. The antigen remains undetermined. Assay used: immunoSEQ multiplex PCR; TCRdb lists only in-frame clones, some missing. The data show over a million clones, around 98% seen once. This sample was included in a study of shared clonotypes between healthy human individuals. General study results and limits: A limitation of the genetic and exposure-history diversity represented arose from few donors. The generation probabilities recorded for non-shared clonotypes fell below those of clonotypes shared by all four donors.

V dropped 5 bases and J dropped 0 bases, with 12 bases sitting between them. CDR1 and CDR2 (germline): LGHNT, FRNRAP. CDR3 length: 15 residues. J is TRBJ2-3 and V is TRBV12-5, with D perhaps matching TRBD1 (5 bases). The receptor's source is a man aged 30 to 45 in good health. The sequenced material came from naive CD4+ T cells sorted from blood. Subset in this sample: CD45RA+ positively selected. The CDR3 sequence: CASGPGHHSTDTQYF. DNA of the CDR3: TGTGCTAGTGGTCCAGGACACCATAGCACAGATACGCAGTATTTT.